This TCR beta chain was identified in a study of T-cell reconstitution after alpha-beta-depleted transplantation in children. This clonotype occurred a few times. Using unique molecular identifiers, the investigators prepared the TCRbeta library. TCRdb reanalysed the PCR reads using MiXCR and keeps one entry per CDR3 protein. The sample contains roughly 610,000 distinct CDR3 sequences, about 10% of which appear only once. This sequence was found in a human donor who donated a stem cell graft to a child with acute myeloid leukemia. The material was PBMCs from the stem cell graft donor, obtained from the stem cell graft.

The CDR3 protein is CASSLSRASHEQFF. The CDR3 DNA reads as TGTGCCAGCAGCTTATCTCGGGCTAGCCATGAGCAGTTCTTC. This rearrangement joins TRBV7-2 to TRBJ2-1; D perhaps matches TRBD2 (5 bases). The CDR3 covers 14 residues. Trimming pared 2 bases from V and 8 bases from J, leaving 13 bases between. CDR1 is SGHTA and CDR2 is FQGNSA in the germline V gene.